The rows below give T cell receptor beta chains drawn from one sample of a study of CD8+ T cells in alopecia areata. The data were produced by immunoSEQ multiplex PCR, yet TCRdb's version contains in-frame clones alone and is incomplete. The sample consists of 180,000 or so clones, roughly 50% of them appearing once. The material was CD4+ T cells sorted from blood, obtained at approximately week 61, from a patient treated with tofacitinib. These receptors all stem from a human donor with alopecia areata. Each CDR3 is given with its conserved first and last residue. A D gene is named only where the DNA matches it firmly. Not every row has a clone size; where given, it reads once, few, many or a size class.

J | size | V | D | CDR3 | DNA
TRBJ1-5 | few | TRBV9 | - | CASSVGPTPNQPQHF | TGTGCCAGCAGCGTAGGTCCGACACCAAATCAGCCCCAGCATTTT
TRBJ1-1 | - | TRBV5-1 | - | CASSLVDNTEAFF | TGCGCCAGCAGCTTGGTTGATAACACTGAAGCTTTCTTT
TRBJ2-7 | few | TRBV25-1 | TRBD2 | CASRLAGSYEQYF | TGTGCCAGCAGACTAGCGGGATCCTACGAGCAGTACTTC
TRBJ2-5 | - | TRBV6-1 | - | CASRGDPRETQYF | TGTGCCAGCAGAGGGGACCCCCGGGAGACCCAGTACTTC
TRBJ2-3 | - | TRBV30 | - | CAWSYGSPPDTQYF | TGTGCCTGGAGTTACGGGAGCCCCCCAGATACGCAGTATTTT
TRBJ2-5 | few | TRBV29-1 | TRBD1 | CSVERTGGLRETQYF | TGCAGCGTTGAACGTACAGGGGGCTTAAGAGAGACCCAGTACTTC
TRBJ1-6 | few | TRBV5-1 | TRBD1 | CASSLDTGGNSPLHF | TGCGCCAGCAGCTTGGACACAGGGGGGAATTCACCCCTCCACTTT
TRBJ2-5 | - | TRBV14 | TRBD1 | CASSPWGRGRAETQYF | TGTGCCAGCAGCCCCTGGGGCAGGGGGCGAGCGGAGACCCAGTACTTC
TRBJ2-5 | - | TRBV7-2 | - | CASSFGLPGGQTQYF | TGTGCCAGCAGCTTTGGCCTTCCGGGCGGACAGACCCAGTACTTC
TRBJ1-1 | - | TRBV7-8 | - | CASSFGGRAPEAFF | TGTGCCAGCAGCTTTGGAGGCAGGGCACCTGAAGCTTTCTTT
TRBJ1-1 | once | TRBV18 | - | CASSPSSSNTEAFF | TGTGCCAGCTCACCTAGCAGCAGCAACACTGAAGCTTTCTTT
TRBJ2-7 | - | TRBV11-2 | - | CASSSRPGSIIQQYF | TGTGCCAGCAGCTCCCGTCCGGGGTCGATTATTCAGCAGTACTTC
TRBJ2-2 | few | TRBV6-1 | - | CASADTNTGELFF | TGTGCCAGCGCCGACACGAACACCGGGGAGCTGTTTTTT
TRBJ2-3 | - | TRBV29-1 | - | CSVEETGASADTQYF | TGCAGCGTTGAAGAGACGGGGGCTAGCGCAGATACGCAGTATTTT
TRBJ2-7 | - | TRBV6-5 | - | CASRVLGNYEQYF | TGTGCCAGCAGGGTGCTGGGGAACTACGAGCAGTACTTC
TRBJ1-2 | once | TRBV4-1 | - | CASSPPVWLDNYGYTF | TGCGCCAGCAGCCCCCCAGTGTGGCTGGATAACTATGGCTACACCTTC
TRBJ2-3 | few | TRBV18 | - | CASSPQADTQYF | TGTGCCAGCTCACCGCAGGCGGATACGCAGTATTTT
TRBJ2-3 | - | TRBV4-2 | - | CASSLGQLDTQYF | TGTGCCAGCAGCCTCGGGCAACTAGATACGCAGTATTTT
TRBJ2-1 | few | TRBV11-2 | - | CASSLERALYNEQFF | TGTGCCAGCAGCTTAGAGAGGGCGCTTTACAATGAGCAGTTCTTC
TRBJ1-6 | - | TRBV4-2 | - | CASSQEWRQVRSPLHF | TGTGCCAGCAGCCAAGAATGGCGACAGGTTCGGTCACCCCTCCACTTT
TRBJ1-5 | once | TRBV30 | - | CAWSQSLGPQHF | TGTGCCTGGAGCCAATCTTTGGGGCCCCAGCATTTT
TRBJ2-2 | few | TRBV5-6 | - | CASSQVSRGDVGELFF | TGTGCCAGCAGCCAAGTTTCCAGGGGGGATGTCGGGGAGCTGTTTTTT
TRBJ2-7 | - | TRBV29-1 | - | CSVKGGAGGYEQYF | TGCAGCGTCAAAGGGGGCGCGGGGGGCTACGAGCAGTACTTC
TRBJ2-1 | - | TRBV30 | - | CAWSALNEQFF | TGTGCCTGGAGTGCCCTCAATGAGCAGTTCTTC
TRBJ2-7 | - | TRBV30 | TRBD2 | CAWRAGGSAYEQYF | TGTGCCTGGAGGGCGGGAGGTTCCGCCTACGAGCAGTACTTC
TRBJ1-1 | - | TRBV29-1 | - | CSVRDPGSEAFF | TGCAGCGTTCGGGATCCGGGGAGTGAAGCTTTCTTT
TRBJ2-7 | few | TRBV11-2 | TRBD2 | CASSLPEGLAGFYEQYF | TGTGCCAGCAGCTTACCGGAGGGACTAGCGGGGTTCTACGAGCAGTACTTC
TRBJ2-3 | - | TRBV2 | TRBD1 | CASTPQGAYTQYF | TGTGCCAGCACTCCCCAGGGGGCATATACGCAGTATTTT
TRBJ2-7 | few | TRBV7-9 | - | CASSPSSVTDYEQYF | TGTGCCAGCAGCCCGAGTTCAGTCACCGACTACGAGCAGTACTTC
TRBJ2-1 | - | TRBV5-6 | TRBD1 | CASSFPTGGKQEQFF | TGTGCCAGCAGCTTTCCCACAGGGGGGAAGCAGGAGCAGTTCTTC
TRBJ1-1 | once | TRBV5-1 | - | CASSRDSMNTEAFF | TGCGCCAGCAGCCGCGACAGTATGAACACTGAAGCTTTCTTT
TRBJ2-3 | - | TRBV5-1 | TRBD2 | CASSDRTSGGRGTDTQYF | TGCGCCAGCAGCGACCGGACTAGCGGGGGACGGGGCACAGATACGCAGTATTTT
TRBJ1-6 | - | TRBV30 | - | CACQGYSPLHF | TGTGCCTGCCAGGGATATTCACCCCTCCACTTT
TRBJ1-2 | - | TRBV4-1 | - | CASSQEAGTSFGYTF | TGCGCCAGCAGCCAAGAAGCCGGGACATCATTTGGCTACACCTTC
TRBJ1-6 | - | TRBV11-1 | - | CATNTGHRNSPLHF | TGTGCCACCAACACGGGACACAGGAATTCACCCCTCCACTTT
TRBJ1-2 | - | TRBV7-9 | TRBD1 | CASSPGQATGYTF | TGTGCCAGCAGCCCGGGACAGGCCACTGGCTACACCTTC
TRBJ1-1 | - | TRBV30 | - | CAWSVRDFTEAFF | TGTGCCTGGAGTGTACGGGACTTCACTGAAGCTTTCTTT
TRBJ2-4 | - | TRBV11-2 | - | CASNPGFTNIQYF | TGTGCCAGCAACCCGGGCTTCACCAACATTCAGTACTTC
TRBJ1-1 | - | TRBV29-1 | - | CSVEGAFTEAFF | TGCAGCGTTGAAGGGGCCTTTACTGAAGCTTTCTTT
TRBJ1-1 | - | TRBV5-1 | TRBD1 | CASSFGRGRGAFF | TGCGCCAGCAGCTTCGGTAGGGGGCGCGGAGCTTTCTTT
TRBJ2-4 | - | TRBV4-2 | - | CASSQDLAGMENIQYF | TGTGCCAGCAGCCAAGATTTGGCCGGCATGGAAAACATTCAGTACTTC
TRBJ2-2 | many | TRBV15 | - | CATSRDKSTAGELFF | TGTGCCACCAGCAGAGATAAGTCGACGGCCGGGGAGCTGTTTTTT
TRBJ2-7 | - | TRBV5-5 | - | CASSLAGVYEQYF | TGTGCCAGCAGCTTGGCCGGGGTCTACGAGCAGTACTTC
TRBJ1-1 | - | TRBV6-1 | - | CASSETGNTEAFF | TGTGCCAGCAGTGAAACAGGGAACACTGAAGCTTTCTTT
TRBJ2-3 | - | TRBV10-3 | TRBD1 | CAIGTGADTQYF | TGTGCCATCGGGACAGGCGCAGATACGCAGTATTTT
TRBJ2-7 | - | TRBV30 | TRBD2 | CAWSVWGGYEQYF | TGTGCCTGGAGTGTTTGGGGGGGCTACGAGCAGTACTTC
TRBJ1-1 | - | TRBV15 | - | CATSRDLGNTEAFF | TGTGCCACCAGCAGAGATCTGGGGAACACTGAAGCTTTCTTT
TRBJ2-3 | once | TRBV6-5 | - | CASQKASTDTQYF | TGTGCCAGCCAGAAAGCTAGCACAGATACGCAGTATTTT
TRBJ2-7 | - | TRBV2 | - | CASSFYEQYF | TGTGCCAGCAGTTTTTACGAGCAGTACTTC